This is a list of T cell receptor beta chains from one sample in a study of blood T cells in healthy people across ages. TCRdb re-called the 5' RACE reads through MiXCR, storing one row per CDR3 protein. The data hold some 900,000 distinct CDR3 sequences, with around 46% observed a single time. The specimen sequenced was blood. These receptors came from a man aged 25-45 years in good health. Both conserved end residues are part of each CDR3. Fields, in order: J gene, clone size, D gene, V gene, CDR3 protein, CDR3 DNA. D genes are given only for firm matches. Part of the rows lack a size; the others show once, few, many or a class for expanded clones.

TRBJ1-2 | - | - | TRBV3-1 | CASSQEISRGDGYTF | TGTGCCAGCAGCCAAGAAATTAGTAGAGGGGATGGCTACACCTTC
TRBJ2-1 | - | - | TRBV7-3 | CASSLTGDRNNEQFF | TGTGCCAGCAGCTTAACGGGAGACAGGAACAATGAGCAGTTCTTC
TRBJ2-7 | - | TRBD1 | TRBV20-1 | CSARPGTGSNEQYF | TGCAGTGCTAGACCCGGGACAGGGTCCAACGAGCAGTACTTC
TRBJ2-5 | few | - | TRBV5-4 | CASSAQGRQETQYF | TGTGCCAGCAGCGCACAGGGGAGGCAAGAGACCCAGTACTTC
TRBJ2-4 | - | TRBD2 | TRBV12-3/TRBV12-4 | CASSSAGGGKNIQYF | TGTGCCAGCAGTTCGGCGGGGGGAGGCAAAAACATTCAGTACTTC
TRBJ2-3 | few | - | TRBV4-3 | CASSNRLVSTDTQYF | TGCGCCAGCAGCAACCGACTAGTTAGCACAGATACGCAGTATTTT
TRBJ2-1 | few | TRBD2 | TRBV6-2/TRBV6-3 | CASSKRGAYNEQFF | TGTGCCAGCAGTAAGCGGGGGGCGTACAATGAGCAGTTCTTC
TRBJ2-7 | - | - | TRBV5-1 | CASSFQTGEQYF | TGCGCCAGCAGCTTCCAAACAGGCGAGCAGTACTTC
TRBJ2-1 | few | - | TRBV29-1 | CSVDPGYNEQFF | TGCAGCGTTGACCCTGGTTACAATGAGCAGTTCTTC
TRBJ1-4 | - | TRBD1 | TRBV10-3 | CAISEGGTGLFEKLFF | TGTGCCATCAGTGAAGGAGGGACAGGGCTGTTCGAAAAACTGTTTTTT
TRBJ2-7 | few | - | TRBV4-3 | CASSQDRFGSEQYF | TGCGCCAGCAGCCAAGATCGTTTCGGGTCCGAGCAGTACTTC
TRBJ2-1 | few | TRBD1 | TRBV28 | CASSGQATSYNEQFF | TGTGCCAGCAGCGGACAGGCTACCTCCTACAATGAGCAGTTCTTC
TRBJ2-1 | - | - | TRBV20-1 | CSARDTRVAVWNEQFF | TGCAGTGCTAGAGATACGAGGGTAGCGGTTTGGAATGAGCAGTTCTTC
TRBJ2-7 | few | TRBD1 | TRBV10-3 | CAIRELTGGIGEQYF | TGTGCCATCAGGGAACTGACAGGGGGCATAGGGGAGCAGTACTTC
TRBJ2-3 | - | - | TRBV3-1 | CASSQEWFATDTQYF | TGTGCCAGCAGCCAAGAATGGTTCGCCACAGATACGCAGTATTTT
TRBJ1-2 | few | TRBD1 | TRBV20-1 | CSARDRDRGSYGYTF | TGCAGTGCTAGAGACCGGGACAGGGGTAGCTATGGCTACACCTTC
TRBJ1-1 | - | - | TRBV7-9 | CASSLEGIGTEAFF | TGTGCCAGCAGCTTAGAAGGGATCGGCACTGAAGCTTTCTTT